One sample yielded the 25 T cell receptor beta chains listed below, sequenced in a study of radiotherapy plus CTLA-4 blockade in lung cancer. This table comes from immunoSEQ multiplex PCR, and its TCRdb copy is limited to in-frame clones, with some not included. Among 90,000 to 95,000 clones listed, 83% were seen once. This specimen consisted of peripheral blood, obtained from a patient treated with radiotherapy plus ipilimumab. These receptors all come from a human donor with non-small cell lung cancer who had stable disease on radiotherapy plus ipilimumab.

The V gene is TRBV27, the J gene TRBJ2-5; a possible D gene is TRBD2 (7 bases). The germline V gene has CDR1 MNHEY and CDR2 SMNVEV (reference sequence). Trimming pared 1 base from V and 5 bases from J, leaving 11 bases between. This CDR3 spans 14 amino acids. CDR3 in amino acids: CASSLFKGGETQYF. In nucleotides, the CDR3 is TGTGCCAGCAGTTTATTTAAGGGGGGGGAGACCCAGTACTTC.

CDR3 sequence reads: CASRTGTGNTGELFF. The CDR3 nucleotides read TGTGCCAGCCGCACCGGGACAGGGAACACCGGGGAGCTGTTTTTT. The V call is TRBV5-4, the J call TRBJ2-2, with 8 bases fitting TRBD1. Germline V gene lookup returns CDR1 SGHNT and CDR2 YYREEE (reference sequence). The CDR3 spans 15 residues. V shed 7 bases and J 1 base; nucleotides not matched to a gene: 6. Combining the CDR3 with reference TRBV5-4 and TRBJ2-2 gives the whole variable domain ETGVTQSPTHLIKTRGQQVTLRCSSQSGHNTVSWYQQALGQGPQFIFQYYREEENGRGNFPPRFSGLQFPNYSSELNVNALELDDSALYLCASRTGTGNTGELFFGEGSRLTVL.

This chain links TRBV11-2 with TRBJ2-7; 12 positions agree with TRBD2. Germline V CDR1 and CDR2: SGHAT, FQNNGV. The CDR3 contains 15 residues. V was pared by 6 bases and J by 2 bases, with 5 bases of the junction left unmatched. The CDR3: CASRRLAGDPYEQYF. As DNA, the CDR3 is TGTGCCAGCAGGCGACTAGCGGGAGACCCCTACGAGCAGTACTTC.

V gene TRBV11-2 combines with J gene TRBJ2-1; maybe TRBD1 (6 bases). Trimming took 0 bases from V and 9 from J, leaving 27 bases between them. Germline CDR1 and CDR2: SGHAT and FQNNGV. This CDR3 spans 19 amino acids. The CDR3 DNA reads as TGTGCCAGCAGCTTAGAATTCCAAATGAGCGAACGCTCCAGGGGTGAGCAGTTCTTC. Amino acids: CASSLEFQMSERSRGEQFF.

The gene calls are TRBV25-1 and TRBJ1-6; D unclear. The germline V and J ends were trimmed by 4 bases and 6 bases, with 13 bases remaining between them. The germline V gene has CDR1 MGHDK and CDR2 SYGVNS. The CDR3 spans 15 residues. The DNA for the CDR3 is TGTGCCAGCAGTGGACTCGGACCCAGTAATTCACCCCTCCACTTT. Translating it yields CASSGLGPSNSPLHF.

The chain carries TRBV7-2 and TRBJ2-3; TRBD1 aligns across 8 bases. The J segment lost 7 bases and the V segment lost 2 bases, leaving 14 bases of the junction unmatched. Per the germline V gene, CDR1 is SGHTA and CDR2 is FQGNSA. The CDR3 has 17 amino acids. CDR3 region: CASSLSLDRVALYTQYF. The CDR3 region has the DNA TGTGCCAGCAGCTTATCCCTGGACAGGGTGGCTTTATATACGCAGTATTTT.

The V call is TRBV7-6, the J call TRBJ2-7; D gene ambiguous. Germline values: CDR1 SGHVS, CDR2 FNYEAQ. Between the trimmed V and J ends, which lost 0 bases and 7 bases, there was a span of 16 bases. The CDR3 is 15 amino acids. The CDR3 DNA reads as TGTGCCAGCAGCTTAGCGGTCCCTCCGACCGGGGAGCAGTACTTC. Its translation is CASSLAVPPTGEQYF.

The CDR3 here is CASSLGGAANEKLFF. Here the CDR3 DNA reads TGCGCCAGCAGCTTAGGGGGCGCAGCTAATGAAAAACTGTTTTTT. The chain has TRBV5-1 and TRBJ1-4, with 7 bases lining up with TRBD1. Trimming at V came to 2 bases and at J to 3 bases, leaving 4 bases not matched to a gene. CDR1 and CDR2 (germline): SGHRS, YFSETQ. The CDR3 loop spans 15 amino acids.

The J gene is TRBJ1-2, the V gene TRBV27; D is ambiguous. This CDR3 region has 16 residues. CDR1 and CDR2 (germline): MNHEY, SMNVEV (reference sequence). V was clipped by 0 bases and J by 0 bases, with 11 bases between them. The CDR3 loop is CASSLSTGSSNYGYTF. The CDR3 nucleotides are TGTGCCAGCAGTTTATCCACGGGGAGTTCTAACTATGGCTACACCTTC.

This chain links TRBV19 with TRBJ1-5, with TRBD1 matching over 7 bases. After removal of 10 bases from V and 4 bases from J, the junction contained 13 bases not matched to a gene. The CDR3 is 15 residues long. Germline lookup yields CDR1 LNHDA and CDR2 SQIVND (reference sequence). The CDR3: CATKGGGTVNQPQHF. DNA of the CDR3: TGTGCCACGAAGGGGGGCGGGACAGTTAATCAGCCCCAGCATTTT.

The rearrangement uses TRBV5-6 and TRBJ2-3, with TRBD2 as a possible D gene (5 bases). Germline values: CDR1 SGHDT, CDR2 YYEEEE. Trimming left V 4 bases short and J 0 bases short, with 15 bases between. The CDR3 spans 16 residues. CDR3 region: CASSQPGMSSTDTQYF. CDR3 in DNA: TGTGCCAGCAGCCAACCGGGGATGTCTAGCACAGATACGCAGTATTTT. The full variable domain, with the rest looked up from reference TRBV5-6 and TRBJ2-3, is DAGVTQSPTHLIKTRGQQVTLRCSPKSGHDTVSWYQQALGQGPQFIFQYYEEEERQRGNFPDRFSGHQFPNYSSELNVNALLLGDSALYLCASSQPGMSSTDTQYFGPGTRLTVL.

This clone was counted a few times. The chain carries TRBV5-1 and TRBJ1-4, with no clear D. V was shortened by 2 bases and J by 5 bases, with 10 bases between the two germline ends. The CDR3 totals 14 residues. Germline CDR1 reads SGHRS; CDR2 reads YFSETQ. The CDR3 reads CASSLRAPNEKLFF. For the CDR3, the DNA is TGCGCCAGCAGCTTAAGGGCACCCAATGAAAAACTGTTTTTT. The whole variable domain, remainder taken from reference TRBV5-1 and TRBJ1-4, is KAGVTQTPRYLIKTRGQQVTLSCSPISGHRSVSWYQQTPGQGLQFLFEYFSETQRNKGNFPGRFSGRQFSNSRSEMNVSTLELGDSALYLCASSLRAPNEKLFFGSGTQLSVL.

In its sample, this clone was seen once. The chain is built from TRBV27 and TRBJ1-4; D uncertain. The germline V and J ends were trimmed by 5 bases and 5 bases, with 15 bases remaining between them. The CDR3 runs 15 residues. CDR1 is MNHEY and CDR2 is SMNVEV in the germline V gene (reference sequence). The CDR3 here is CASSRRTGTNEKLFF. The CDR3 DNA reads TGTGCCAGCAGTCGACGGACGGGAACCAATGAAAAACTGTTTTTT.

The CDR3 coding sequence is TGTGCCAGCAGCTTAATGACAGTCACTGAAGCTTTCTTT. Its translation is CASSLMTVTEAFF. The chain links TRBV7-2 to TRBJ1-1, with a tentative D call TRBD1 (5 bases). CDR1 and CDR2 from the germline V gene are SGHTA and FQGNSA. The germline V and J ends were trimmed by 2 bases and 4 bases, with 8 bases remaining between them. The CDR3 sequence is 13 residues long.

The genes are TRBV20-1 and TRBJ1-1; unclear D gene. The CDR3 is 11 residues long. Trimming stripped 5 bases from V and 4 bases from J, with 8 bases between. Germline values: CDR1 DFQATT, CDR2 SNEGSKA (reference sequence). In DNA, the CDR3 is TGCAGTGCTGGACCAGGCACTGAAGCTTTCTTT. It is translated as CSAGPGTEAFF.

V is TRBV27 and J is TRBJ2-1; 11 bases agree with TRBD2. This CDR3 region has 18 residues. J gave up 0 bases and V 3 bases, and 7 bases lay outside the gene matches. The germline gives CDR1 MNHEY, CDR2 SMNVEV (reference sequence). The CDR3 sequence: CASSLVAGGMGSYNEQFF. CDR3 DNA sequence: TGTGCCAGCAGTTTGGTAGCGGGGGGGATGGGCTCCTACAATGAGCAGTTCTTC.

This clone was counted a single time. The genes are TRBV2 and TRBJ2-1; TRBD2 aligns across 7 bases. The CDR3 consists of 17 residues. CDR1 is SNHLY and CDR2 is FYNNEI in the germline V gene. Trimming took 0 bases from V and 6 from J; bases not matched to a gene: 11. CDR3 DNA sequence: TGTGCCAGCAGTGAAGCGCCTACGGGAGGAGGGGCCAATGAGCAGTTCTTC. Amino acid sequence: CASSEAPTGGGANEQFF.

This clone was found once. V and J are TRBV4-1 and TRBJ1-2, with a possible D match to TRBD1 (6 bases). Trimming pared 0 bases from V and 1 base from J, leaving 12 bases between. There are 16 residues in the CDR3. Per the germline V gene, CDR1 is MGHRA and CDR2 is YSYEKL. CDR3 sequence (DNA): TGCGCCAGCAGCCAAGAGGCAGGGGCTAGTAACTATGGCTACACCTTC. Protein sequence: CASSQEAGASNYGYTF.

The chain links TRBV9 to TRBJ1-5; the match to TRBD1 covers 8 bases. The CDR3 contains 14 residues. V lost 3 bases to trimming and J lost 4 bases; unmatched junction nucleotides: 3. Germline V CDR1 and CDR2: SGDLS, YYNGEE. CDR3 sequence reads: CASSGTGFNQPQHF. CDR3 coding DNA: TGTGCCAGCAGCGGGACAGGGTTTAATCAGCCCCAGCATTTT.

The chain carries TRBV10-2 and TRBJ1-5, with D possibly being TRBD1 (5 bases). The length of the CDR3 is 17 residues. V was shortened by 2 bases and J by 6 bases, with 20 bases between the two germline ends. Germline assignment: CDR1 WSHSY and CDR2 SAAADI. The CDR3, as DNA: TGCGCCAGCAGTGAGAGACAGACCCTCGGCGGCGGTCAGCCCCAGCATTTT. It codes for CASSERQTLGGGQPQHF.

The chain has TRBV2 and TRBJ1-4; possible D gene TRBD1, 6 bases. Germline V gene lookup returns CDR1 SNHLY and CDR2 FYNNEI. Trimming shortened V by 6 bases and J by 1 base, and 9 bases separated the two germline ends. The length of the CDR3 is 14 residues. The DNA of the CDR3 is TGTGCCAGCAGGGAACAGGGAACTAATGAAAAACTGTTTTTT. Amino acid sequence: CASREQGTNEKLFF.

The chain couples TRBV5-6 to TRBJ1-5, with TRBD1 as a possible D gene (5 bases). Germline V gene sequence: CDR1 SGHDT, CDR2 YYEEEE. The CDR3 length is 14 residues. Trimming removed 4 bases from V and 2 bases from J, with 10 bases in between. The CDR3 DNA sequence: TGTGCCAGCAGCCGGCGGGGGGGCAATCAGCCCCAGCATTTT. Encoded protein: CASSRRGGNQPQHF.

This chain uses TRBV14 with TRBJ2-2; the D gene is possibly TRBD1 (6 bases). Germline values: CDR1 SGHDN, CDR2 FVKESK. The V end was cut by 3 bases, the J end by 6 bases, with 17 bases between. This CDR3 has 16 residues. CDR3 amino acids: CASSHIGQPLSGELFF. The CDR3 bases are TGTGCCAGCAGCCATATTGGACAGCCCTTGTCCGGGGAGCTGTTTTTT.

The chain recombines TRBV27 with TRBJ1-1, with 8 bases aligning to TRBD1. Germline V gene data show CDR1 as MNHEY and CDR2 as SMNVEV (reference sequence). V gave up 8 bases and J gave up 4 bases; unmatched junction bases: 12. CDR3 size: 15 residues. Here the CDR3 DNA reads TGTGCCAGCTGGACTCGACAGGGGACGGGCACTGAAGCTTTCTTT. It codes for CASWTRQGTGTEAFF.

The J gene is TRBJ2-4, the V gene TRBV19; D is possibly TRBD2 (6 bases). Germline V CDR1 and CDR2: LNHDA, SQIVND (reference sequence). The V end was cut by 3 bases, the J end by 7 bases, with 16 bases between. CDR3 length: 15 amino acids. CDR3 DNA sequence: TGTGCCAGTAGTATGCGAAATATGGGGGGTAACATTCAGTACTTC. Protein: CASSMRNMGGNIQYF.